This TCR beta chain appears in the sequencing data of a study of cytomegalovirus exposure and HLA in healthy donors. Study-wide findings and caveats: Testing in vitro showed a few CMV-associated chains specific for CMV antigens.

V lost 5 bases to trimming and J lost 7 bases; unmatched junction nucleotides: 11. Germline CDR1 is SGHTA and CDR2 is FQGNSA. The CDR3 contains 14 residues. Only in-frame clones appear in the TCRdb table, and some are missing; sequencing was by immunoSEQ multiplex PCR. The sample lists approximately 120,000 clones, about 90% occurring once. About this clone itself: The target antigen is unknown.

The sequence derives from a young woman in good health and CMV-seronegative. Specimen: PBMCs. The chain combines TRBV7-2 with TRBJ2-7, with 7 bases that match TRBD2. In DNA, the CDR3 is TGTGCCAGCAGCCAGAACGCGGGGGTTCAAGAGCAGTACTTC. It yields the protein CASSQNAGVQEQYF.